This T cell receptor beta chain is from a study of blood T cell repertoires in COVID-19. Germline V lookup: CDR1 MNHEY, CDR2 SVGAGI. CDR3 size: 16 residues. With 5 bases clipped from V and 6 bases from J, the junction kept 12 bases outside the gene matches. Only in-frame clones appear in the TCRdb table, and some are missing; sequencing was by immunoSEQ multiplex PCR. The sample yields 60,000 to 90,000 clones, roughly 84% seen once. Sequencing used peripheral blood. The clonotype originates from a man aged 55 to 69 with COVID-19, enrolled during active disease. The chain is built from TRBV6-5 and TRBJ1-5, with TRBD1 matching 8 bases. Written as DNA, the CDR3 is TGTGCCAGCAGTAACTGGGGCCAGGGGGCGAGTCAGCCCCAGCATTTT. Amino acid sequence: CASSNWGQGASQPQHF.